Below are 15 T cell receptor beta chains sequenced from a single sample in a study of CD8+ T cells in alopecia areata. RNA extraction was followed by reverse transcription into cDNA, which acted as the sequencing template. The table came from immunoSEQ multiplex PCR; TCRdb's copy has only in-frame clones and leaves some out. The sample has 90,000 to 130,000 clones, around 53% seen once. Treatment specified: oral pan-JAK inhibitor, 5-10 mg twice daily. The specimen was CD8+ T cells sorted from blood, collected at week 24, from a patient treated with tofacitinib. These receptors originate from a human donor with alopecia areata.

The V and J genes are TRBV6-5 and TRBJ1-1, with D uncertain. The V end lost 5 bases, the J end lost 1 base, and 8 bases lay between the germline ends. Germline lookup yields CDR1 MNHEY and CDR2 SVGAGI. This CDR3 comprises 13 residues. CDR3 sequence (DNA): TGTGCCAGCAGTCAAGATAAGAACACTGAAGCTTTCTTT. Translation gives CASSQDKNTEAFF.

J is TRBJ2-7 and V is TRBV27, with unresolved D. The CDR3 is 13 residues long. Germline-derived CDR1 and CDR2 are MNHEY and SMNVEV (reference sequence). Trimming took off 3 bases at V and 4 bases at J, with 10 bases between the two ends. The CDR3 DNA reads TGTGCCAGCAGTTTTGGGCCAGCGTACGAGCAGTACTTC. This translates into CASSFGPAYEQYF.

In this sample, this clone turned up a few times. The rearrangement uses TRBV13 and TRBJ1-5; no reliable D call. There are 15 residues in the CDR3. The germline CDR1 and CDR2 sequences are PRHDT and FYEKMQ (reference sequence). The ends were cut back, 0 bases at V and 1 base at J, with 7 bases in the middle. In nucleotides, the CDR3 is TGTGCCAGCAGCTTAGGGACCGGGAGCAATCAGCCCCAGCATTTT. Protein sequence: CASSLGTGSNQPQHF.

The rearrangement joins TRBV30 to TRBJ1-2, with D hard to call. This CDR3 contains 14 residues. In germline, CDR1 is GTSNPN, CDR2 SVGIG (reference sequence). The germline V and J ends were trimmed by 1 base and 6 bases, with 15 bases remaining between them. In DNA, the CDR3 is TGTGCCTGGAGTGGTCGGGTGCATGGGGATGGCTACACCTTC. Its translation: CAWSGRVHGDGYTF.

This chain connects TRBV30 to TRBJ1-2; tentatively, D is TRBD1 (6 bases). The germline V gene encodes CDR1 GTSNPN and CDR2 SVGIG (reference sequence). The CDR3 covers 12 residues. V was clipped by 5 bases and J by 2 bases, with 9 bases between them. CDR3 loop: CAWGQSNYGYTF. In DNA form, the CDR3 reads TGTGCCTGGGGACAGTCGAACTATGGCTACACCTTC.

This chain joins TRBV5-6 and TRBJ2-3; either TRBD1 or TRBD2 may supply D (5 bases each). The length of the CDR3 is 14 residues. Germline V gene lookup returns CDR1 SGHDT and CDR2 YYEEEE. V lost 0 bases and J 10 bases, leaving 15 bases between the germline ends. In nucleotides, the CDR3 is TGTGCCAGCAGCTTGGGGGACCAAGCTGGGTCGCAGTATTTT. It encodes CASSLGDQAGSQYF.

This clone was recorded only once. The V gene is TRBV2, the J gene TRBJ2-6, with D tentatively TRBD1 (6 bases). The V gene lost 7 bases and the J gene lost 3 bases, with 10 bases spanning the gap. CDR1 and CDR2 from the germline V gene are SNHLY and FYNNEI. There are 14 residues in the CDR3. The DNA of the CDR3 is TGTGCCAGCACAGGGGCACATGGGGCCAACGTCCTGACTTTC. It is translated as CASTGAHGANVLTF.

This clone was found a few times. The chain couples TRBV14 to TRBJ2-7; no definite D call. Trimming removed 6 bases from V and 3 bases from J, with 9 bases in between. This CDR3 contains 12 residues. In germline, CDR1 is SGHDN, CDR2 FVKESK. CDR3 sequence: CASSPGLYEQYF. In nucleotides, the CDR3 is TGTGCCAGCAGTCCCGGGCTCTACGAGCAGTACTTC.

CDR3 DNA: TGTGCCAGCAGCTCATCTAGGACAGGATTCACAGATACGCAGTATTTT. Protein: CASSSSRTGFTDTQYF. The genes are TRBV13 and TRBJ2-3; 7 nucleotides agree with TRBD1. V dropped 4 bases and J dropped 2; count of bases not matched to a gene: 9. The germline V gene has CDR1 PRHDT and CDR2 FYEKMQ (reference sequence). The CDR3 extends over 16 amino acids. Complete variable domain (other parts from reference TRBV13 and TRBJ2-3): AAGVIQSPRHLIKEKRETATLKCYPIPRHDTVYWYQQGPGQDPQFLISFYEKMQSDKGSIPDRFSAQQFSDYHSELNMSSLELGDSALYFCASSSSRTGFTDTQYFGPGTRLTVL.

The V and J genes are TRBV29-1 and TRBJ1-2; D perhaps matches TRBD1 (5 bases). This CDR3 has 14 amino acids. The germline gives CDR1 SQVTM, CDR2 ANQGSEA. V gave up 6 bases and J gave up 0 bases, with 14 bases separating them. This chain's CDR3 is CSVVQGTANYGYTF. DNA of the CDR3: TGCAGCGTCGTCCAAGGGACGGCTAACTATGGCTACACCTTC.

CDR3 nucleotide sequence: TGTGCTAGTGGTCCCGGATCCAATGAGCAGTTCTTC. It encodes CASGPGSNEQFF. The chain combines TRBV12-5 with TRBJ2-1, with D unresolved. The V gene lost 5 bases and the J gene lost 6 bases, with 8 bases spanning the gap. The CDR3 has 12 amino acids. Looked up from germline, CDR1 is LGHNT and CDR2 is FRNRAP.

This chain uses TRBV29-1 with TRBJ2-7; D possibly uses TRBD1 or TRBD2 (5 bases each). Germline CDR1 and CDR2: SQVTM and ANQGSEA. Trimming took off 3 bases at V and 1 base at J, with 28 bases between the two ends. The CDR3 is 19 amino acids. DNA for the CDR3: TGCAGCGTTGAGGGAGAGTTTGGGGGATCGAGGTCGACTTCCTACGAGCAGTACTTC. This sequence encodes CSVEGEFGGSRSTSYEQYF.

The V call is TRBV15, the J call TRBJ1-2; 9 positions agree with TRBD1. Trimming cost V 3 bases and J 4 bases; bases outside gene matches: 9. Germline V gives CDR1 LNHNV, CDR2 YYDKDF (reference sequence). The length of the CDR3 is 16 residues. The CDR3, as DNA: TGTGCCACCAGCAGGGGAAGGGGACAGGGAGTCTATGGCTACACCTTC. Its translation is CATSRGRGQGVYGYTF. The full variable domain, in which reference TRBV15 and TRBJ1-2 provide the parts outside the CDR3, is DAMVIQNPRYQVTQFGKPVTLSCSQTLNHNVMYWYQQKSSQAPKLLFHYYDKDFNNEADTPDNFQSRRPNTSFCFLDIRSPGLGDTAMYLCATSRGRGQGVYGYTFGSGTRLTVV.

V and J are TRBV2 and TRBJ2-1; a possible D gene is TRBD1 (5 bases). Germline values: CDR1 SNHLY, CDR2 FYNNEI. V dropped 3 bases and J dropped 0 bases, with 9 bases sitting between them. This CDR3 is 15 amino acids long. DNA of the CDR3: TGTGCCAGCAGTGAGGGGCAGACCTCCTACAATGAGCAGTTCTTC. This codes for CASSEGQTSYNEQFF.

The chain combines TRBV4-3 with TRBJ1-2; tentative D call: TRBD1 (5 bases). V gave up 5 bases and J gave up 4 bases, with 20 bases separating them. CDR3 length: 16 amino acids. Germline loops: CDR1 LGHNA, CDR2 YSLEER. CDR3 protein: CASSARDGGSFYGYTF. DNA of the CDR3: TGCGCCAGCAGCGCCCGGGACGGTGGGAGTTTCTATGGCTACACCTTC.